Listed below are T cell receptor beta chains from one sample, sequenced in a study of blood T cell repertoires in COVID-19. Profiled with immunoSEQ multiplex PCR; TCRdb holds only in-frame clones, not every one. The table lists 140,000 or so clones, around 84% of them singletons. The sample consisted of peripheral blood. The source is a human donor with acute or convalescent COVID-19. The donor label of this sample is uncertain. CDR3s include the opening cysteine and the closing phenylalanine or tryptophan. A D gene is named only where the DNA matches it firmly. Size is stated for part of the rows, as once, few or many counts, or as a class when the clone is expanded.

v_call: TRBV4-3; j_call: TRBJ1-6; d_call: NA; clone_size: NA; cdr3_aa: CASSQGTVNSPLHF; cdr3_nt: TGCGCCAGCAGCCAAGGGACAGTAAATTCACCCCTCCACTTT
v_call: TRBV28; j_call: TRBJ1-2; d_call: NA; clone_size: NA; cdr3_aa: CASSLGAGANGYTF; cdr3_nt: TGTGCCAGCAGTTTAGGGGCAGGCGCTAATGGCTACACCTTC
v_call: TRBV28; j_call: TRBJ2-5; d_call: NA; clone_size: NA; cdr3_aa: CASSLSPGKNQETQYF; cdr3_nt: TGTGCCAGCAGTTTATCGCCAGGGAAAAACCAAGAGACCCAGTACTTC
v_call: TRBV7-2; j_call: TRBJ1-2; d_call: NA; clone_size: NA; cdr3_aa: CASSVNRDNYGYTF; cdr3_nt: TGTGCCAGCAGCGTTAACAGGGATAACTATGGCTACACCTTC
v_call: TRBV5-8; j_call: TRBJ1-5; d_call: TRBD1; clone_size: NA; cdr3_aa: CASSPRDRGSNQPQHF; cdr3_nt: TGTGCCAGCAGCCCAAGGGACAGGGGTAGCAATCAGCCCCAGCATTTT
v_call: TRBV4-3; j_call: TRBJ1-1; d_call: NA; clone_size: NA; cdr3_aa: CASSPRHWNTEAFF; cdr3_nt: TGCGCCAGCAGCCCCCGACATTGGAACACTGAAGCTTTCTTT
v_call: TRBV11-2; j_call: TRBJ1-2; d_call: NA; clone_size: few; cdr3_aa: CASSLSRGRAPYGYTF; cdr3_nt: TGTGCCAGCAGCTTATCCCGGGGGAGGGCTCCCTATGGCTACACCTTC
v_call: TRBV24-1; j_call: TRBJ2-3; d_call: NA; clone_size: NA; cdr3_aa: CATSLTGEGTDTQYF; cdr3_nt: TGTGCCACCAGTTTAACGGGAGAGGGCACAGATACGCAGTATTTT
v_call: TRBV7-6; j_call: TRBJ2-5; d_call: NA; clone_size: NA; cdr3_aa: CASSSLPLVQETQYF; cdr3_nt: TGTGCCAGCAGCTCCCTGCCGTTAGTCCAAGAGACCCAGTACTTC
v_call: TRBV19; j_call: TRBJ1-5; d_call: NA; clone_size: NA; cdr3_aa: CASSNEGGKPQHF; cdr3_nt: TGTGCCAGTAGTAACGAGGGGGGGAAGCCCCAGCATTTT
v_call: TRBV7-9; j_call: TRBJ2-3; d_call: NA; clone_size: NA; cdr3_aa: CASRPQGLTSTDTQYF; cdr3_nt: TGTGCCAGCAGGCCACAGGGACTAACTAGCACAGATACGCAGTATTTT
v_call: TRBV5-1; j_call: TRBJ1-3; d_call: NA; clone_size: NA; cdr3_aa: CASLPGDHSGNTIYF; cdr3_nt: TGCGCCAGCCTGCCCGGGGATCACTCTGGAAACACCATATATTTT
v_call: TRBV29-1; j_call: TRBJ1-1; d_call: NA; clone_size: NA; cdr3_aa: CSGDSGKHTEAFF; cdr3_nt: TGCAGCGGTGACTCAGGGAAACACACTGAAGCTTTCTTT
v_call: TRBV11-3; j_call: TRBJ2-2; d_call: NA; clone_size: NA; cdr3_aa: CASSFSRDTGELFF; cdr3_nt: TGTGCCAGCAGCTTTTCCAGGGACACCGGGGAGCTGTTTTTT
v_call: TRBV19; j_call: TRBJ2-1; d_call: NA; clone_size: NA; cdr3_aa: CASRGVAEYNEQFF; cdr3_nt: TGTGCCAGTAGGGGGGTAGCGGAGTACAATGAGCAGTTCTTC
v_call: TRBV6-6; j_call: TRBJ1-2; d_call: NA; clone_size: NA; cdr3_aa: CASSSTGNYGYTF; cdr3_nt: TGTGCCAGCAGTTCGACAGGAAACTATGGCTACACCTTC
v_call: TRBV11-3; j_call: TRBJ2-1; d_call: TRBD2; clone_size: NA; cdr3_aa: CASSYIAGGVGNEQFF; cdr3_nt: TGTGCCAGCAGCTACATAGCGGGAGGAGTAGGCAATGAGCAGTTCTTC
v_call: TRBV30; j_call: TRBJ1-2; d_call: NA; clone_size: NA; cdr3_aa: CAWKEWDTNYGYTF; cdr3_nt: TGTGCCTGGAAGGAGTGGGACACTAACTATGGCTACACCTTC
v_call: TRBV5-8; j_call: TRBJ1-6; d_call: TRBD1; clone_size: NA; cdr3_aa: CASTRPQGRNSPLHF; cdr3_nt: TGTGCCAGCACCCGACCACAGGGGCGTAATTCACCCCTCCACTTT
v_call: TRBV18; j_call: TRBJ1-6; d_call: TRBD1; clone_size: once; cdr3_aa: CASSPETGERSPLHF; cdr3_nt: TGTGCCAGCTCACCGGAGACAGGGGAAAGGTCACCCCTCCACTTT
v_call: TRBV4-3; j_call: TRBJ2-2; d_call: NA; clone_size: NA; cdr3_aa: CASSQARNTWELFF; cdr3_nt: TGCGCCAGCAGCCAAGCGAGGAACACCTGGGAGCTGTTTTTT
v_call: TRBV12-3/TRBV12-4; j_call: TRBJ1-2; d_call: NA; clone_size: NA; cdr3_aa: CASSPQTNYGYTF; cdr3_nt: TGTGCCAGCAGTCCACAAACTAACTATGGCTACACCTTC
v_call: TRBV5-8; j_call: TRBJ1-1; d_call: TRBD1; clone_size: once; cdr3_aa: CASSRTGGAFF; cdr3_nt: TGTGCCAGCAGTCGGACAGGAGGAGCTTTCTTT
v_call: TRBV5-4; j_call: TRBJ2-1; d_call: TRBD2; clone_size: NA; cdr3_aa: CASSMTSGSVSSYNEQFF; cdr3_nt: TGTGCCAGCAGCATGACTAGCGGGAGTGTAAGCTCCTACAATGAGCAGTTCTTC
v_call: TRBV5-6; j_call: TRBJ2-2; d_call: NA; clone_size: NA; cdr3_aa: CASSFDWYGELFF; cdr3_nt: TGTGCCAGCAGCTTTGACTGGTACGGGGAGCTGTTTTTT
v_call: TRBV6-5; j_call: TRBJ2-5; d_call: NA; clone_size: once; cdr3_aa: CASSLEGGEETQYF; cdr3_nt: TGTGCCAGCAGTCTAGAGGGCGGCGAAGAGACCCAGTACTTC
v_call: TRBV18; j_call: TRBJ1-5; d_call: TRBD1; clone_size: NA; cdr3_aa: CASSGTEDEPQHF; cdr3_nt: TGTGCCAGCTCCGGGACAGAGGACGAGCCCCAGCATTTT